Below, 15 T cell receptor beta chains from the same sample are listed, as sequenced in a study of blood T cell repertoires in COVID-19. Repertoires were generated with immunoSEQ multiplex PCR, while TCRdb's copy carries only in-frame clones and drops some. Of around 300,000 clones listed, roughly 90% were seen once; the top ten hold about 1.7%. Sequences were obtained from PBMCs or T cells enriched from blood (not recorded which). These TCRs come from a woman in her forties who had recovered from COVID-19.

The rearrangement links TRBV11-3 to TRBJ2-1; 7 bases are a match to TRBD2. The CDR3 has 12 amino acids. Germline CDR1 reads SGHNT; CDR2 reads YENEEA. V lost 3 bases, J lost 8 bases, and 1 base stayed unmatched. The CDR3 protein is CASSLGGDEQFF. The DNA of the CDR3 is TGTGCCAGCAGCTTGGGGGGGGATGAGCAGTTCTTC. Variable domain in full (rest from reference TRBV11-3 and TRBJ2-1): EAGVVQSPRYKIIEKKQPVAFWCNPISGHNTLYWYLQNLGQGPELLIRYENEEAVDDSQLPKDRFSAERLKGVDSTLKIQPAELGDSAVYLCASSLGGDEQFFGPGTRLTVL.

About this clone itself: Within the sample, other DNA sequences also encode this same CDR3. The chain links TRBV5-1 to TRBJ2-1; the match to TRBD2 covers 7 bases. V was clipped by 1 base and J by 1 base; unmatched bases: 2. The V gene's germline CDR1 is SGHRS and CDR2 YFSETQ. The CDR3 contains 15 residues. This chain's CDR3 is CASSLSGGSYNEQFF. Here the CDR3 DNA reads TGCGCCAGCAGCTTGTCGGGGGGATCCTACAATGAGCAGTTCTTC. Drawing the rest from reference TRBV5-1 and TRBJ2-1, the complete variable domain is KAGVTQTPRYLIKTRGQQVTLSCSPISGHRSVSWYQQTPGQGLQFLFEYFSETQRNKGNFPGRFSGRQFSNSRSEMNVSTLELGDSALYLCASSLSGGSYNEQFFGPGTRLTVL.

The J gene is TRBJ2-1, the V gene TRBV4-3; a weak D match, TRBD2 (5 bases). There are 17 residues in the CDR3. The germline gives CDR1 LGHNA, CDR2 YSLEER. V was trimmed by 1 base and J by 0 bases, leaving 13 bases between them. CDR3 sequence: CASSQAFGSASYNEQFF. The CDR3 DNA follows: TGCGCCAGCAGCCAAGCTTTTGGGAGCGCCTCCTACAATGAGCAGTTCTTC.

This clone was observed a few times. Other DNA sequences of this sample code for an identical CDR3. V and J are TRBV2 and TRBJ2-5, with 8 positions matching TRBD2. Germline trimming cut 3 bases from V and 6 bases from J; bases unmatched to any gene: 3. The CDR3 contains 13 residues. Germline loops: CDR1 SNHLY, CDR2 FYNNEI. The CDR3: CASSDGGGKTQYF. CDR3 in DNA: TGTGCCAGCAGTGACGGGGGGGGGAAGACCCAGTACTTC.

The chain joins TRBV3-1 (or the pseudogene TRBV3-2) to TRBJ2-7; D not resolved. The ends were cut back, 1 base at V and 3 bases at J, with 16 bases in the middle. Germline CDR1 LGHDT, CDR2 YNNKEL (reference sequence). This CDR3 has 16 amino acids. CDR3 sequence (DNA): TGTGCCAGCAGCCAAGGTATAGCAGTCCGTAACTACGAGCAGTACTTC. Translated: CASSQGIAVRNYEQYF.

The chain is built from TRBV7-9 and TRBJ1-2, with 7 nucleotides matching TRBD1. This CDR3 has 13 amino acids. The germline V gene has CDR1 SEHNR and CDR2 FQNEAQ (reference sequence). V gave up 1 base and J gave up 7 bases; unmatched junction bases: 3. In DNA form, the CDR3 reads TGTGCCAGCAGCTTAGAGGGGGCAGGTGGCTACACCTTC. Translating gives CASSLEGAGGYTF.

This chain joins TRBV5-1 and TRBJ2-1, with D perhaps TRBD1 (5 bases). V dropped 4 bases and J dropped 0 bases, with 11 bases sitting between them. The germline gives CDR1 SGHRS, CDR2 YFSETQ. The CDR3 has 15 residues. The CDR3 nucleotides are TGCGCCAGCAGCAAGGACATAAGCTCCTACAATGAGCAGTTCTTC. As protein: CASSKDISSYNEQFF.

V is TRBV5-4 and J is TRBJ1-6; 7 bases are a match to TRBD1. The ends lost 4 bases at V and 3 bases at J; junction bases unmatched: 10. Germline values: CDR1 SGHNT, CDR2 YYREEE (reference sequence). CDR3 size: 17 residues. DNA for the CDR3: TGTGCCAGCAGCCTCGGACAGGCTAATAACTATAATTCACCCCTCCACTTT. Translating it yields CASSLGQANNYNSPLHF.

This clone was recorded only once. The J gene is TRBJ1-2, the V gene TRBV6-1; 11 bases are shared with TRBD1. The CDR3 contains 16 residues. The trim removed 4 bases at V and 5 bases at J, leaving 9 bases unmatched. Germline CDR1 MNHNS, CDR2 SASEGT. The CDR3 protein is CASSVIGTGGEYGYTF. The CDR3 bases are TGTGCCAGCAGTGTGATCGGGACAGGGGGGGAATATGGCTACACCTTC.

The chain uses TRBV5-6 and TRBJ2-7; a possible D gene is TRBD1 (5 bases). CDR1 is SGHDT and CDR2 is YYEEEE in the germline V gene. V gave up 6 bases and J gave up 5 bases, with 18 bases separating them. The CDR3 has 14 residues. In DNA, the CDR3 is TGTGCCAGCATCAATCTAGGGGCCAAGGACGAGCAGTACTTC. Translating it yields CASINLGAKDEQYF. Combining the CDR3 with reference TRBV5-6 and TRBJ2-7 gives the whole variable domain DAGVTQSPTHLIKTRGQQVTLRCSPKSGHDTVSWYQQALGQGPQFIFQYYEEEERQRGNFPDRFSGHQFPNYSSELNVNALLLGDSALYLCASINLGAKDEQYFGPGTRLTVT.

The genes are TRBV20-1 and TRBJ1-5; D is possibly TRBD1 (6 bases). CDR1 is DFQATT, CDR2 SNEGSKA, per germline (reference sequence). The CDR3 has 13 residues. The V and J ends lost 3 bases and 5 bases respectively, with 11 bases between them. CDR3 nucleotides: TGCAGTGCTAGTCGACAGGAAGATCAGCCCCAGCATTTT. This gives the protein CSASRQEDQPQHF.

The chain recombines TRBV5-4 with TRBJ2-5, with a weak D call TRBD2 (7 bases). This CDR3 has 18 residues. V was shortened by 6 bases and J by 5 bases, with 29 bases between the two germline ends. Germline V CDR1 and CDR2: SGHNT, YYREEE (reference sequence). The CDR3 nucleotides read TGTGCCAGCACCCTGGGGGGGGCGGCGGGAGTAGGAGCGGAGACCCAGTACTTC. It is translated as CASTLGGAAGVGAETQYF.

The rearrangement links TRBV30 to TRBJ2-2; TRBD1 might be the D (6 bases). From germline, CDR1 is GTSNPN and CDR2 SVGIG (reference sequence). V gave up 3 bases and J gave up 4 bases, with 12 bases separating them. The CDR3 loop spans 14 amino acids. The CDR3 DNA reads TGTGCCTGGAGGCCAGGGGCGGGCACCGGGGAGCTGTTTTTT. It is translated as CAWRPGAGTGELFF.

The CDR3 DNA sequence: TGTGCCAGCACTACTACCTCGGTAGGAAACTATGGCTACACCTTC. It encodes CASTTTSVGNYGYTF. The V gene is TRBV28, the J gene TRBJ1-2; D is uncertain. The V gene's germline CDR1 is MDHEN and CDR2 SYDVKM. Between the trimmed V and J ends, which lost 7 bases and 2 bases, there was a span of 17 bases. This CDR3 has 15 residues.

The chain has TRBV6-2 or TRBV6-3 and TRBJ2-7; maybe TRBD2 (5 bases). Between the trimmed V and J ends, which lost 0 bases and 1 base, there was a span of 28 bases. The CDR3 covers 21 residues. The germline V gene encodes CDR1 MNHEY and CDR2 SVGEGT. The CDR3 sequence: CASSYSLHEGREGSRSYEQYF. The CDR3 nucleotides read TGTGCCAGCAGTTACTCGCTTCATGAGGGTCGGGAAGGTTCAAGATCCTACGAGCAGTACTTC.